The clone carrying this T cell receptor beta chain turned up a few times. As yet, its antigen is unknown. This specimen belongs to a study of T cells in Graves' hyperthyroidism and ophthalmopathy. Overall study context: Blood from the periphery was taken at initial diagnosis, before any treatment.

Amplification of TCR beta CDR3 regions was performed using RNA transcripts as template. HTBI primers were employed in a first-round RT-PCR of the TCR CDR3. TCRdb re-derived calls from the multiplex PCR reads in MiXCR, one entry per CDR3 protein. Of hundreds of thousands of distinct CDR3 sequences in the sample, less than 20% were seen once. From germline, CDR1 is MNHNS and CDR2 SASEGT. Trimming cost V 5 bases and J 6 bases, with 41 bases left between them. The CDR3 totals 22 residues. Broader study findings: Ophthalmopathy and stable hyperthyroidism were separated by a 13 V-J model.

The TCR was taken from a man in his forties or fifties with Graves' ophthalmopathy. The specimen was blood. This chain connects TRBV6-1 to TRBJ2-7, with a possible D match to TRBD1 (6 bases). CDR3 amino acids: CASSPVNGRGENYGQSEVEQYF. CDR3 DNA sequence: TGTGCCAGCAGTCCTGTAAATGGACGAGGTGAAAATTACGGACAGAGCGAGGTCGAGCAGTACTTC.